This T cell receptor (beta chain) was sequenced in a study of blood T cell repertoires in COVID-19. V trimming: 4 bases; J trimming: 5 bases; junction bases outside the gene matches: 7. Germline CDR1 is SGHDT and CDR2 is YYEEEE. This CDR3 is 14 amino acids long. Assay: immunoSEQ multiplex PCR; the TCRdb copy retains only in-frame clones and omits some. Of some 170,000 clones listed, roughly 80% are singletons. This TCR was sampled from a woman of 80 years or more with acute or convalescent COVID-19. The sample taken for sequencing was peripheral blood. The chain uses TRBV5-6 and TRBJ1-1, with TRBD1 matching 8 bases. CDR3 amino acids: CASSPQGAWTEAFF. For the CDR3, the DNA is TGTGCCAGCAGCCCCCAGGGGGCATGGACTGAAGCTTTCTTT.